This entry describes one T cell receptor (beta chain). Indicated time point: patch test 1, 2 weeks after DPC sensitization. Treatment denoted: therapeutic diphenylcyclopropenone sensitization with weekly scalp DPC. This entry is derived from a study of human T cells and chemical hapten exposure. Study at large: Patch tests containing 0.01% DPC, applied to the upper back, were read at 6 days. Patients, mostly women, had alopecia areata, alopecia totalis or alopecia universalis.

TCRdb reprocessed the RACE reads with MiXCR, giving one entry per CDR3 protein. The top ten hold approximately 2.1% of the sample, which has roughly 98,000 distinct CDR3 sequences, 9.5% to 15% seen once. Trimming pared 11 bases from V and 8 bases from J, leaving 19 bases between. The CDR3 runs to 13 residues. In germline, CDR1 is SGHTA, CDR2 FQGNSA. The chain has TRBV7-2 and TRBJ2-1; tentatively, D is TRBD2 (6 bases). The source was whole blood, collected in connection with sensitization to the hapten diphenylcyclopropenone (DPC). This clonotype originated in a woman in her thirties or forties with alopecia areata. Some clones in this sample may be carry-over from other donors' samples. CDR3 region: CASGTSLSDEQFF. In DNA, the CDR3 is TGTGCCTCCGGGACTTCCCTCTCCGATGAGCAGTTCTTC.